This TCR beta chain was profiled in a study of cytomegalovirus exposure and HLA in healthy donors. The PCR was carried out with 60 Vbeta primers and 13 Jbeta primers. The method was immunoSEQ multiplex PCR; TCRdb's version includes in-frame clones alone and lacks a portion of them. Of roughly 180,000 clones detected, around three quarters appear once; the ten largest clones hold approximately 2%. The sequencing input was PBMCs. This clonotype was sampled from a woman aged 25 to 39 in good health and CMV-seronegative.

The CDR3 DNA reads TGTGCCAGCTCACCGGTTAGGGGGCAAAACATTCAGTACTTC. Its protein is CASSPVRGQNIQYF. The rearrangement links TRBV18 to TRBJ2-4, with 7 bases lining up with TRBD1. The CDR3 runs to 14 residues. Trimming cost V 3 bases and J 5 bases; bases outside gene matches: 4. Per the germline V gene, CDR1 is KGHSH and CDR2 is LQKENI.